These 32 T cell receptor beta chains share one sample of origin, sequenced in a study of T cell responses to AZD1222 COVID-19 vaccine. Profiling relied on immunoSEQ multiplex PCR, and the TCRdb table lists in-frame clones only, not all of them. Of about 150,000 clones listed, roughly nine tenths are singletons. Specimen: peripheral blood, collected 28 days after the second AZD1222 dose. These receptors came from an adult who received the AZD1222 COVID-19 vaccine.

This clone occurred once. The chain is built from TRBV6-5 and TRBJ2-1; no firm D call. CDR1 is MNHEY and CDR2 is SVGAGI in the germline V gene. CDR3 size: 14 residues. The germline V and J ends were trimmed by 3 bases and 6 bases, with 12 bases remaining between them. The CDR3 region is CASSYSPSRNEQFF. Here the CDR3 DNA reads TGTGCCAGCAGTTATTCGCCCTCCCGCAATGAGCAGTTCTTC.

The J gene is TRBJ2-1, the V gene TRBV10-1; TRBD2 matches 11 bases. Per the germline V gene, CDR1 is WNHNN and CDR2 is SYGVQD (reference sequence). This CDR3 has 17 residues. The V segment lost 7 bases and the J segment 3 bases; nucleotides outside the gene matches: 11. CDR3 region: CASNRTSGPYNYNEQFF. In DNA form, the CDR3 reads TGCGCCAGCAACAGGACTAGCGGGCCCTACAACTACAATGAGCAGTTCTTC.

The V call is TRBV5-8, the J call TRBJ1-2, with 8 bases identical to TRBD1. CDR1 is SGHTS, CDR2 YDEGEE, per germline. V trimming: 4 bases; J trimming: 6 bases; junction bases outside the gene matches: 17. There are 17 residues in the CDR3. The CDR3 region has the DNA TGTGCCAGCAGCCTATTGATTGGACAGGGATCGGGAGATGGCTACACCTTC. It is translated as CASSLLIGQGSGDGYTF. Together with reference TRBV5-8 and TRBJ1-2, the CDR3 gives the full variable domain: EAGVTQSPTHLIKTRGQQATLRCSPISGHTSVYWYQQALGLGLQFLLWYDEGEERNRGNFPPRFSGRQFPNYSSELNVNALELEDSALYLCASSLLIGQGSGDGYTFGSGTRLTVV.

This clone appeared once. This chain joins TRBV5-1 and TRBJ1-1, with a tentative D call TRBD1 (5 bases). Germline-derived CDR1 and CDR2 are SGHRS and YFSETQ. Trimming took off 3 bases at V and 5 bases at J, with 14 bases between the two ends. This CDR3 is built from 14 residues. This CDR3 reads CASSSIVGGTEAFF. CDR3 in DNA: TGCGCCAGCAGCTCTATTGTCGGGGGAACTGAAGCTTTCTTT.

The V call is TRBV11-2, the J call TRBJ2-2; tentatively, D is TRBD2 (5 bases). Trimming left V 1 base short and J 4 bases short, with 10 bases between. Germline assignment: CDR1 SGHAT and CDR2 FQNNGV. The length of the CDR3 is 15 residues. The CDR3 loop is CASSLALEGTGELFF. The CDR3 coding sequence is TGTGCCAGCAGCTTAGCGTTAGAGGGCACCGGGGAGCTGTTTTTT. The whole variable domain, filled in from reference TRBV11-2 and TRBJ2-2, reads EAGVAQSPRYKIIEKRQSVAFWCNPISGHATLYWYQQILGQGPKLLIQFQNNGVVDDSQLPKDRFSAERLKGVDSTLKIQPAKLEDSAVYLCASSLALEGTGELFFGEGSRLTVL.

V gene TRBV19 combines with J gene TRBJ1-3, with 7 bases that match TRBD1. V dropped 4 bases and J dropped 3; count of bases not matched to a gene: 18. CDR3 length: 19 residues. Germline V lookup: CDR1 LNHDA, CDR2 SQIVND (reference sequence). In nucleotides, the CDR3 is TGTGCCAGTAGTAGGAACATACGACAGGGCTCTCATATTGGAAACACCATATATTTT. Residues: CASSRNIRQGSHIGNTIYF.

V is TRBV14 and J is TRBJ1-4; perhaps TRBD1 as D (5 bases). Between the trimmed V and J ends, which lost 2 bases and 5 bases, there was a span of 6 bases. Germline V CDR1 and CDR2: SGHDN, FVKESK. CDR3 size: 13 residues. The CDR3 DNA reads TGTGCCAGCAGCCAAAACAGGAATGAAAAACTGTTTTTT. This sequence encodes CASSQNRNEKLFF.

CDR3 amino acids: CASSLALGQGGGYTF. CDR3 in DNA: TGTGCCAGCAGCTTAGCGCTGGGACAGGGGGGGGGCTACACCTTC. This chain links TRBV7-8 with TRBJ1-2, with 11 nucleotides matching TRBD1. The CDR3 covers 15 residues. CDR1 is SGHVS and CDR2 is FQNEAQ in the germline V gene. The V and J ends lost 0 bases and 8 bases, in that order; junction bases with no gene match: 5.

The CDR3: CASRQTGQANTGELFF. Written as DNA, the CDR3 is TGCGCCAGCAGGCAAACAGGACAGGCGAACACCGGGGAGCTGTTTTTT. This chain connects TRBV5-1 to TRBJ2-2; TRBD1 aligns across 7 bases. The CDR3 is 16 residues long. The germline V gene encodes CDR1 SGHRS and CDR2 YFSETQ. The V segment lost 5 bases and the J segment 0 bases; nucleotides outside the gene matches: 7.

The chain recombines TRBV6-2 or TRBV6-3 with TRBJ2-7; 7 bases are shared with TRBD2. Trimming removed 4 bases from V and 8 bases from J; junction bases left unmatched: 11. Germline assignment: CDR1 MNHEY and CDR2 SVGEGT. The CDR3 contains 14 residues. DNA for the CDR3: TGTGCCAGCAGTTTCAAGCCGGGAGCGGGGAAGCAGTACTTC. This codes for CASSFKPGAGKQYF.

This chain uses TRBV30 with TRBJ1-6; D is ambiguous. Germline V gene sequence: CDR1 GTSNPN, CDR2 SVGIG (reference sequence). The CDR3 extends over 11 amino acids. Deletions cut 4 bases from V and 7 bases from J, with 5 bases between. The CDR3 is CAWTSNSPLHF. In DNA form, the CDR3 reads TGTGCCTGGACTTCAAATTCACCCCTCCACTTT.

The gene calls are TRBV24-1 and TRBJ1-2, with TRBD1 matching over 8 bases. With 3 bases clipped from V and 10 bases from J, the junction kept 15 bases outside the gene matches. Germline CDR1 is KGHDR and CDR2 is SFDVKD. The CDR3 length is 16 residues. The CDR3 bases are TGTGCCACCAGTGATCCCCCGCCGGGACAGGTTCGATACTACACCTTC. Amino acid sequence: CATSDPPPGQVRYYTF.

The chain joins TRBV7-8 to TRBJ1-6, with D possibly being TRBD1 (5 bases). V lost 4 bases to trimming and J lost 6 bases, with 16 bases between them. Germline V CDR1 and CDR2: SGHVS, FQNEAQ. The CDR3 spans 16 residues. The DNA of the CDR3 is TGTGCCAGCAGCTCGGCGAGGTCGGGGGGTAATTCACCCCTCCACTTT. Its translation is CASSSARSGGNSPLHF.

The chain joins TRBV5-1 to TRBJ2-3; TRBD2 agrees at 7 bases. V shed 1 base, J shed 0 bases, and the junction held 20 bases outside the gene matches. This CDR3 has 21 residues. Germline CDR1 reads SGHRS; CDR2 reads YFSETQ. CDR3 loop: CASSLRFGGISSGTSTDTQYF. The CDR3 DNA follows: TGCGCCAGCAGCTTGAGATTCGGGGGGATTTCTAGCGGAACTAGCACAGATACGCAGTATTTT.

In DNA form, the CDR3 reads TGTGCCAGCAGCCAAGTAGCCGGTGGGAGATATGGCTACACCTTC. As protein: CASSQVAGGRYGYTF. This rearrangement joins TRBV3-1 (or the pseudogene TRBV3-2) to TRBJ1-2, with D hard to call. Germline values: CDR1 LGHDT, CDR2 YNNKEL (reference sequence). V shed 1 base and J shed 5 bases, with 14 bases lying between them. The CDR3 is 15 residues long.

The genes are TRBV30 and TRBJ1-5; D is perhaps TRBD1 (5 bases). Trimming took 0 bases from V and 6 from J, leaving 12 bases between them. The CDR3 totals 14 residues. Germline CDR1 reads GTSNPN; CDR2 reads SVGIG (reference sequence). In DNA form, the CDR3 reads TGTGCCTGGAGTGTACCGGGGGGGGTTCAGCCCCAGCATTTT. It yields the protein CAWSVPGGVQPQHF.

The chain combines TRBV4-1 with TRBJ2-1, with a possible D match to TRBD2 (6 bases). The germline V and J ends were trimmed by 3 bases and 5 bases, with 20 bases remaining between them. CDR3 length: 17 amino acids. The germline CDR1 and CDR2 sequences are MGHRA and YSYEKL. CDR3 bases: TGCGCCAGCAGCCACGCCCCCGGGACTCCAATTAACAATGAGCAGTTCTTC. Translation: CASSHAPGTPINNEQFF.

The J gene is TRBJ2-3, the V gene TRBV7-3; 10 bases line up with TRBD2. V lost 5 bases and J lost 2; bases outside the gene matches: 7. CDR1 SGHTA and CDR2 FQGTGA come from the germline V gene. This CDR3 has 16 amino acids. CDR3 residues: CASSTGLAATTDTQYF. The CDR3, as DNA: TGTGCCAGCAGCACCGGACTAGCGGCAACCACAGATACGCAGTATTTT.

The chain employs TRBV6-1 and TRBJ1-1, with D maybe TRBD1 (6 bases). The CDR3 runs 14 residues. The germline V and J ends were trimmed by 3 bases and 11 bases, with 19 bases remaining between them. From germline, CDR1 is MNHNS and CDR2 SASEGT. The CDR3: CASSDVGQGRGAFF. As DNA, the CDR3 is TGTGCCAGCAGTGATGTGGGACAAGGGAGAGGGGCTTTCTTT.

V is TRBV3-1 (or the pseudogene TRBV3-2) and J is TRBJ2-1; no clear D. Per germline, CDR1 LGHDT and CDR2 YNNKEL (reference sequence). This CDR3 is built from 15 residues. Trimming removed 4 bases from V and 3 bases from J, with 13 bases in between. The CDR3 sequence: CASSPPPWVYNEQFF. Here the CDR3 DNA reads TGTGCCAGCAGCCCCCCCCCATGGGTCTACAATGAGCAGTTCTTC.

The chain has TRBV10-3 and TRBJ1-2; 9 bases fit TRBD1. Germline V lookup: CDR1 ENHRY, CDR2 SYGVKD. V was clipped by 5 bases and J by 6 bases; unmatched bases: 4. There are 13 residues in the CDR3. The CDR3 here is CAISWTGVDGYTF. The CDR3 nucleotides are TGTGCCATCAGTTGGACAGGGGTGGATGGCTACACCTTC.

The rearrangement links TRBV6-5 to TRBJ2-1; unclear D gene. From germline, CDR1 is MNHEY and CDR2 SVGAGI. There are 12 residues in the CDR3. V lost 2 bases to trimming and J lost 7 bases, with 6 bases between them. CDR3 residues: CASSYDSNEQFF. As DNA, the CDR3 is TGTGCCAGCAGTTACGACTCGAATGAGCAGTTCTTC.

This clone was seen at least ten times. The chain uses TRBV24-1 and TRBJ1-2; unclear D gene. Germline CDR1 reads KGHDR; CDR2 reads SFDVKD. This CDR3 region has 15 residues. Trimming removed 4 bases at V and 4 bases at J, with 15 bases between. Here the CDR3 reads CATSDPSTDFYGYTF. CDR3 in DNA: TGTGCCACCAGTGACCCATCGACGGATTTCTATGGCTACACCTTC.

This chain joins TRBV18 and TRBJ1-2, with a possible D match to TRBD1 (5 bases). Germline CDR1 and CDR2: KGHSH and LQKENI. The length of the CDR3 is 16 residues. V lost 2 bases and J 4 bases, leaving 17 bases between the germline ends. DNA of the CDR3: TGTGCCAGCTCACCAAACCCTAGGACAACTGGCTATGGCTACACCTTC. It is translated as CASSPNPRTTGYGYTF. Combining the CDR3 with reference TRBV18 and TRBJ1-2 gives the whole variable domain NAGVMQNPRHLVRRRGQEARLRCSPMKGHSHVYWYRQLPEEGLKFMVYLQKENIIDESGMPKERFSAEFPKEGPSILRIQQVVRGDSAAYFCASSPNPRTTGYGYTFGSGTRLTVV.

The chain couples TRBV30 to TRBJ2-3, with D perhaps TRBD1 or TRBD2 (5 bases each). Germline assignment: CDR1 GTSNPN and CDR2 SVGIG (reference sequence). The CDR3 is 14 amino acids. V was pared by 3 bases and J by 1 base, with 11 bases between. The DNA for the CDR3 is TGTGCCTGGAGGAGGGGTCCGGGCACAGATACGCAGTATTTT. Residues: CAWRRGPGTDTQYF.

This clone was counted a single time. The V gene is TRBV6-6, the J gene TRBJ2-3, with 14 bases matching TRBD2. CDR3 length: 17 amino acids. The V segment lost 5 bases and the J segment 5 bases; nucleotides outside the gene matches: 9. CDR1 and CDR2 (germline): MNHNY, SVGAGI (reference sequence). The CDR3 reads CASSPVTSGGVVDTQYF. Here the CDR3 DNA reads TGTGCCAGCAGTCCCGTGACTAGCGGGGGGGTTGTAGATACGCAGTATTTT.

The chain is built from TRBV25-1 and TRBJ2-2; 12 positions agree with TRBD2. V was pared by 3 bases and J by 5 bases, with 10 bases of the junction left unmatched. This CDR3 contains 18 residues. Germline V lookup: CDR1 MGHDK, CDR2 SYGVNS. The CDR3 region is CASSEGPRTSGNTGELFF. The CDR3 DNA reads as TGTGCCAGCAGTGAGGGTCCCCGGACTAGCGGGAATACCGGGGAGCTGTTTTTT.

In its sample, this clone was seen a few times. The chain combines TRBV12-5 with TRBJ1-6; TRBD1 matches at 9 bases. CDR3 length: 19 amino acids. V trimming: 1 base; J trimming: 1 base; junction bases outside the gene matches: 8. Germline CDR1 LGHNT, CDR2 FRNRAP. The CDR3, as DNA: TGTGCTAGTGGTTTGGGACAGGGGGTTGGTCGGTCCTATAATTCACCCCTCCACTTT. Protein: CASGLGQGVGRSYNSPLHF. Together with reference TRBV12-5 and TRBJ1-6, the CDR3 gives the full variable domain: DARVTQTPRHKVTEMGQEVTMRCQPILGHNTVFWYRQTMMQGLELLAYFRNRAPLDDSGMPKDRFSAEMPDATLATLKIQPSEPRDSAVYFCASGLGQGVGRSYNSPLHFGNGTRLTVT.

This chain joins TRBV7-3 and TRBJ1-1, with TRBD1 matching 7 bases. CDR1 and CDR2 (germline): SGHTA, FQGTGA. This CDR3 is built from 13 residues. The ends lost 5 bases at V and 4 bases at J; junction bases unmatched: 4. In DNA form, the CDR3 reads TGTGCCAGCAGCCTAGACAGGGCCACTGAAGCTTTCTTT. Protein product: CASSLDRATEAFF.

The CDR3 region is CASSNDRRGSNYGYTF. CDR3 nucleotide sequence: TGTGCCAGTAGTAACGACCGGCGGGGGTCTAACTATGGCTACACCTTC. The chain employs TRBV19 and TRBJ1-2, with a possible D match to TRBD1 (5 bases). V was pared by 4 bases and J by 0 bases, with 15 bases between. Germline lookup yields CDR1 LNHDA and CDR2 SQIVND (reference sequence). The CDR3 has 16 residues.

V and J are TRBV7-9 and TRBJ1-1, with D tentatively TRBD1 (5 bases). V shed 2 bases and J shed 1 base, with 5 bases lying between them. Per germline, CDR1 SEHNR and CDR2 FQNEAQ (reference sequence). The CDR3 runs 13 residues. CDR3 sequence (DNA): TGTGCCAGCAGCTTACAGGGGAACACTGAAGCTTTCTTT. Amino acids: CASSLQGNTEAFF.

The chain has TRBV14 and TRBJ1-5; D gene ambiguous. The CDR3 length is 13 residues. The germline gives CDR1 SGHDN, CDR2 FVKESK. The V and J ends lost 0 bases and 4 bases respectively, with 4 bases between them. CDR3 amino acids: CASSQDLNQPQHF. Written as DNA, the CDR3 is TGTGCCAGCAGCCAAGACCTAAATCAGCCCCAGCATTTT.